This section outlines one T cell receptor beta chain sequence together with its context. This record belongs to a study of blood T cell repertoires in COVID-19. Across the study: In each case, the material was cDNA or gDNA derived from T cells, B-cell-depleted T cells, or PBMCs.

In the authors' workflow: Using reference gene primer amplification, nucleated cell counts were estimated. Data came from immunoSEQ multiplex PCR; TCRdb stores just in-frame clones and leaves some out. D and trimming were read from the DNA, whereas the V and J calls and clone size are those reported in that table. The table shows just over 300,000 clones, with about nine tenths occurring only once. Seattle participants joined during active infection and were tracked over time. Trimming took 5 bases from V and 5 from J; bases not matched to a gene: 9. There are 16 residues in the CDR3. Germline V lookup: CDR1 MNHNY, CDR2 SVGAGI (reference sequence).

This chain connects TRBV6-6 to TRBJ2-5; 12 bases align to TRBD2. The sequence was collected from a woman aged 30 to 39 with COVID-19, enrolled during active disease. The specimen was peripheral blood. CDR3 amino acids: CASSPPLAGGPETQYF. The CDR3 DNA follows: TGTGCCAGCAGTCCGCCGCTAGCGGGGGGGCCTGAGACCCAGTACTTC.